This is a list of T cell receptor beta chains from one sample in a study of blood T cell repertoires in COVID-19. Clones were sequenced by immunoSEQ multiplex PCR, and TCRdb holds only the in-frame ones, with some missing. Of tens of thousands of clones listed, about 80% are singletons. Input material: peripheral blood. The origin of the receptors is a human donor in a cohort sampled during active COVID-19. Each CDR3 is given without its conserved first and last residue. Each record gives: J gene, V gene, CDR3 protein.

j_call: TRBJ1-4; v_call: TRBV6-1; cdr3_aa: ASSDQGRIVDNEKLF
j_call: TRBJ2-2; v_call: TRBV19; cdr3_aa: ASSIGPGQGNTGELF
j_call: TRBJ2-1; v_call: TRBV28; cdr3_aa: ASSPSMGDYNEQF
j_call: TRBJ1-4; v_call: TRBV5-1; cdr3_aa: ASSPGTGGATNEKLF
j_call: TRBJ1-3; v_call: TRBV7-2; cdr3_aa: ASSLAISGNTIY
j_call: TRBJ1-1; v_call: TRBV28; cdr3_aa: ASRSVDTEAF
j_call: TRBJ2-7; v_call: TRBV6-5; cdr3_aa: ASSTAHRGTREQY
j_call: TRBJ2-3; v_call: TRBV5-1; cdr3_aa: ASSSWTSSTDTQY
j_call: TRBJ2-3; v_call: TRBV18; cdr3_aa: ASSPPRGDTQY
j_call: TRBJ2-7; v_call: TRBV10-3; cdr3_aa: AISEGTSYYEQY
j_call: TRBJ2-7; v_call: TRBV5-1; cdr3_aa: ASKLQGAVNEQY
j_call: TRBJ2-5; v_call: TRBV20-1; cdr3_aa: SASFRRDQETQY
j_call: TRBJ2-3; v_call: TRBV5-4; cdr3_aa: ASSRSGGRTDTQY
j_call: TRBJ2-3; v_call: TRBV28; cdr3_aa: ASSRLAGVSDTQY
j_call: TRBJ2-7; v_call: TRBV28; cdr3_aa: ASRVRLAGLSYEQY
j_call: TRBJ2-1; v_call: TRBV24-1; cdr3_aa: ATSDQTGATYNEQF
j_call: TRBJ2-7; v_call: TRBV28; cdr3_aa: ASSLWGTATYEQY
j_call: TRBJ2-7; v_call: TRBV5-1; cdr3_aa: ASSLVASGSYEQY
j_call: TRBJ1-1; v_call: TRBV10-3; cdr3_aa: AISKKDRVTEAF
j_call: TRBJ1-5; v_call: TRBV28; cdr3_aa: ASNRHQGGDKPQH
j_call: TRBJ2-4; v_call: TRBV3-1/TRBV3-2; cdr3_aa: ASSHRTSGVKNIQY
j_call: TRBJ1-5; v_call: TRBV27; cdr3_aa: ASSYQGLGQPQH
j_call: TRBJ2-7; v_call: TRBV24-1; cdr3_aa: ATSDPGTSGPYEQY
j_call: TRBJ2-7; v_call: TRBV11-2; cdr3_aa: ASSPGRPPYEQY
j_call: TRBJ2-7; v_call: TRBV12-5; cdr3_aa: ASGLGQGGEQY
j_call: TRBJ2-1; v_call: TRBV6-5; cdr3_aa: ASSWAGGTNEQF
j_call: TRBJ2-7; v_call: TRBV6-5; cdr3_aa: ASSYSKASGLEQY
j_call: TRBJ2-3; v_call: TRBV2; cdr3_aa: ASSEDTGTDTQY
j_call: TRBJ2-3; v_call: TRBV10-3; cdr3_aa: ATGTDTQY
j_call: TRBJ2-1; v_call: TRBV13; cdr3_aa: ASSRGLAGVYNEQF
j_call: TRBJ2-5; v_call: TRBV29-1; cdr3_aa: SVGQGARETQY
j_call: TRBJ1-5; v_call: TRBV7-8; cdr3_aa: ASSSRGGGQPQH
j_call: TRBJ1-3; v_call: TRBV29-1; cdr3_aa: SVAGAGNTIY
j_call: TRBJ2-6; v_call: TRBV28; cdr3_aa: ASSSTGGSGANVLT
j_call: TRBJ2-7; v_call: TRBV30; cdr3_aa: AWRTRGTGGEQY
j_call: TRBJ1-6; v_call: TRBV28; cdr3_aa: ASSLTRGNSPLH
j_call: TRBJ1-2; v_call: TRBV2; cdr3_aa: ASRTSGLTNYGYT
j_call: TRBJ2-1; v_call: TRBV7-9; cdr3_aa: ASRTSGRYEQF
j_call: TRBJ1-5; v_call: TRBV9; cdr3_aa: ASSVDGVFGNQPQH
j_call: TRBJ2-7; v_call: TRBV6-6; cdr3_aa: ASRNGVSYEQY
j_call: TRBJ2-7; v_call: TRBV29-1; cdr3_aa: SVGAQARQAEQY
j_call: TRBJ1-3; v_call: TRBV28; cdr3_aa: ATIGQGVGNTIY
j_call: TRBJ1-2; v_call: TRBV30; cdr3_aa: AWTRGQGAGYDGYT
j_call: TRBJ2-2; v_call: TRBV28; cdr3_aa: ASSPYRGITGELF
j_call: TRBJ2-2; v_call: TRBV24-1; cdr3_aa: ATSPDRDTGELF
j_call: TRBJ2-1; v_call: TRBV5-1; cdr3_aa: ASSLSGVTGVTNEQF
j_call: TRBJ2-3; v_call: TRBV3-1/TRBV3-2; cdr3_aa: ASSQHGSRTDTQY
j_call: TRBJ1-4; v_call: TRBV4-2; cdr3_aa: ASSQGRERVEKLF
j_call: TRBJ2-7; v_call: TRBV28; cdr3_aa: ASSSPVLAEDYEQY